This T cell receptor beta chain emerged from a study of T-cell memory formation after mild COVID-19. TCRdb itself ran the 5' RACE reads through MiXCR, one entry per CDR3 protein. The sample records 540,000 or so distinct CDR3 sequences, about a fifth being singletons. V was shortened by 6 bases and J by 4 bases, with 6 bases between the two germline ends. This CDR3 contains 12 residues. The source of this sequence is an adult woman who had mild COVID-19 (a few samples of this study predate the infection). Cell type and time point are not known. Sequenced input: PBMCs or a T cell subset sorted from them (not recorded which). The V and J genes are TRBV12-3 or TRBV12-4 and TRBJ1-4; no clear D. The CDR3 DNA reads TGTGCCAGCAGGCTACTTAATGAAAAACTGTTTTTT. This codes for CASRLLNEKLFF.